The next 20 T cell receptor beta chains were all read from a single sample in a study of cytomegalovirus exposure and HLA in healthy donors. With 60 Vbeta and 13 Jbeta primers, the PCR was carried out. Produced via immunoSEQ multiplex PCR; TCRdb's table is partial and in-frame only. Of some 120,000 clones detected, 70% to 85% appear once; the ten largest clones hold over 2.5%. The source material was PBMCs. The receptors stem from a woman aged 45-60 years in good health and CMV-seronegative.

J is TRBJ2-1 and V is TRBV7-3, with 9 bases matching TRBD1. After removal of 2 bases from V and 4 bases from J, the junction contained 0 bases not matched to a gene. The CDR3 is made up of 14 amino acids. CDR1 and CDR2 from the germline V gene are SGHTA and FQGTGA. The chain's CDR3 is CASSLGQGYNEQFF. CDR3 DNA: TGTGCCAGCAGCTTAGGACAGGGGTACAATGAGCAGTTCTTC.

The chain couples TRBV27 to TRBJ2-5; weak D call: TRBD2 (6 bases). The end of the DNA aligns better with TRBJ2-7, so the J call may be wrong. The CDR3 is made up of 12 amino acids. The germline V gene encodes CDR1 MNHEY and CDR2 SMNVEV (reference sequence). The CDR3 region is CASSLEGAEQYF. CDR3 DNA: TGTGCCAGCAGTTTGGAGGGTGCCGAGCAGTACTTC.

The chain carries TRBV5-1 and TRBJ2-5; 13 bases map to TRBD2. The DNA end lines up better with TRBJ2-7; the J call may be wrong. CDR3 size: 15 residues. The germline V gene has CDR1 SGHRS and CDR2 YFSETQ. CDR3 sequence reads: CASSLAGTSGAEQYF. The DNA for the CDR3 is TGCGCCAGCAGCTTGGCCGGGACTAGCGGGGCCGAGCAGTACTTC.

CDR3 protein: CASSQTGGGDTQYF. The CDR3 DNA sequence: TGTGCCAGCAGCCAGACCGGGGGGGGAGATACGCAGTATTTT. V gene TRBV5-4 combines with J gene TRBJ2-3; 8 bases fit TRBD2. CDR3 length: 14 amino acids. Germline V CDR1 and CDR2: SGHNT, YYREEE (reference sequence). V shed 4 bases, J shed 5 bases, and the junction held 6 bases outside the gene matches.

The chain carries TRBV7-9 and TRBJ2-1; no clear D gene. Germline V gene data show CDR1 as SEHNR and CDR2 as FQNEAQ (reference sequence). The V gene lost 5 bases and the J gene lost 4 bases, with 3 bases spanning the gap. The CDR3 is 11 residues long. CDR3 in amino acids: CASSPYNEQFF. In DNA, the CDR3 is TGTGCCAGCAGCCCATACAATGAGCAGTTCTTC. The whole variable domain, filled in from reference TRBV7-9 and TRBJ2-1, reads DTGVSQNPRHKITKRGQNVTFRCDPISEHNRLYWYRQTLGQGPEFLTYFQNEAQLEKSRLLSDRFSAERPKGSFSTLEIQRTEQGDSAMYLCASSPYNEQFFGPGTRLTVL.

This clone was observed a handful of times. As DNA, the CDR3 is TGTGCCAGTAGTATAAGGGGGACAGGGCGGGGTACGAACACCGGGGAGCTGTTTTTT. It encodes CASSIRGTGRGTNTGELFF. The chain joins TRBV19 to TRBJ2-2; TRBD1 agrees at 9 bases. The CDR3 is 19 residues long. Germline V CDR1 and CDR2: LNHDA, SQIVND (reference sequence). V lost 2 bases, J lost 0 bases, and 10 bases stayed unmatched.

The rearrangement links TRBV6-5 to TRBJ2-7; no definite D call. V gave up 6 bases and J gave up 6 bases, with 18 bases separating them. CDR1 MNHEY and CDR2 SVGAGI come from the germline V gene. The CDR3 is made up of 14 amino acids. The CDR3 nucleotides are TGTGCCAGCAGAGCCCAGGTGGGCAGTCCCGAGCAGTACTTC. Amino acids: CASRAQVGSPEQYF.

This clone was observed a few times. V usage is TRBV9 and J usage is TRBJ1-1; 7 bases align to TRBD1. The trim removed 10 bases at V and 7 bases at J, leaving 13 bases unmatched. The CDR3 sequence is 13 residues long. Germline V lookup: CDR1 SGDLS, CDR2 YYNGEE. CDR3 nucleotides: TGTGCCTCCAGCCCCAGGGGGAACTTTGAAGCTTTCTTT. This encodes CASSPRGNFEAFF.

This chain links TRBV27 with TRBJ1-1; D gene ambiguous. Trimming cost V 0 bases and J 3 bases, with 14 bases left between them. Germline lookup yields CDR1 MNHEY and CDR2 SMNVEV (reference sequence). The CDR3 sequence is 16 residues long. CDR3 region: CASSLSNPKRDTEAFF. CDR3 bases: TGTGCCAGCAGTTTATCGAATCCGAAGAGGGACACTGAAGCTTTCTTT.

The chain recombines TRBV4-3 with TRBJ2-3; 9 positions agree with TRBD2. J lost 2 bases, V lost 3 bases, and 3 bases had no gene match. This CDR3 comprises 15 residues. The V gene's germline CDR1 is LGHNA and CDR2 YSLEER. The CDR3 DNA reads TGCGCCAGCAGCCAGGTAGCGGGAGACACAGATACGCAGTATTTT. Translation gives CASSQVAGDTDTQYF.

This chain joins TRBV2 and TRBJ2-7, with D possibly TRBD2 on 7 matching bases. Germline CDR1 and CDR2: SNHLY and FYNNEI. V was pared by 6 bases and J by 2 bases, with 17 bases between. This CDR3 is 15 amino acids long. The CDR3 spells CASSLIGGGPYEQYF. The CDR3 region has the DNA TGTGCCAGCAGCCTAATAGGGGGAGGGCCCTACGAGCAGTACTTC.

The J gene is TRBJ2-2, the V gene TRBV5-1, with D maybe TRBD2 (5 bases). CDR1 is SGHRS and CDR2 is YFSETQ in the germline V gene. This CDR3 has 14 amino acids. Between the trimmed V and J ends, which lost 9 bases and 4 bases, there was a span of 16 bases. The CDR3, as DNA: TGCGCCACCACGACCGGGGTTAGCACCGGGGAGCTGTTTTTT. Its protein product is CATTTGVSTGELFF.

The chain carries TRBV7-3 and TRBJ2-3; D remains ambiguous. The V and J ends lost 3 bases and 5 bases respectively, with 6 bases between them. This CDR3 has 12 residues. CDR1 SGHTA and CDR2 FQGTGA come from the germline V gene. In DNA, the CDR3 is TGTGCCAGCAGCTTGACGGGAGATACGCAGTATTTT. This sequence encodes CASSLTGDTQYF.

The genes are TRBV29-1 and TRBJ2-5; D perhaps matches TRBD1 (7 bases). The J call may be faulty, since TRBJ2-7 better matches the DNA end. The CDR3 covers 15 residues. Germline CDR1 and CDR2: SQVTM and ANQGSEA. As DNA, the CDR3 is TGCAGCGCCGGGGAGCTTTACCCAGGGGGGATCGAGCAGTACTTC. This sequence encodes CSAGELYPGGIEQYF.

The rearrangement joins TRBV13 to TRBJ2-1; 11 bases match TRBD2. V trimming: 5 bases; J trimming: 3 bases; junction bases outside the gene matches: 3. CDR3 length: 15 amino acids. Germline V gives CDR1 PRHDT, CDR2 FYEKMQ (reference sequence). In nucleotides, the CDR3 is TGTGCCAGCAGCCCCGGGACTAGCGGCTACAATGAGCAGTTCTTC. Its protein is CASSPGTSGYNEQFF. The full variable domain, in which reference TRBV13 and TRBJ2-1 provide the parts outside the CDR3, is AAGVIQSPRHLIKEKRETATLKCYPIPRHDTVYWYQQGPGQDPQFLISFYEKMQSDKGSIPDRFSAQQFSDYHSELNMSSLELGDSALYFCASSPGTSGYNEQFFGPGTRLTVL.

The chain is built from TRBV11-3 and TRBJ2-5; D ambiguous. The CDR3 sequence is 14 residues long. Looked up from germline, CDR1 is SGHNT and CDR2 is YENEEA. The germline V and J ends were trimmed by 1 base and 5 bases, with 11 bases remaining between them. The CDR3 bases are TGTGCCAGCAGCTTAGGAGGTGGATCCGAGACCCAGTACTTC. This gives the protein CASSLGGGSETQYF.

The sample holds a few counts of this clone. The J gene is TRBJ2-7, the V gene TRBV5-1; D might be TRBD1 (5 bases). The germline V and J ends were trimmed by 2 bases and 5 bases, with 17 bases remaining between them. Looked up from germline, CDR1 is SGHRS and CDR2 is YFSETQ. There are 15 residues in the CDR3. In DNA, the CDR3 is TGCGCCAGCAGCTTAATCGGGCAGGGAAGAAACGAGCAGTACTTC. The encoded protein is CASSLIGQGRNEQYF.

With respect to this clone: Germline and junction disagree at one end, which may indicate a read error. V and J are TRBV7-9 and TRBJ1-5; possibly TRBD1 for D (6 bases). There are 15 residues in the CDR3. The germline V gene encodes CDR1 SEHNR and CDR2 FQNEAQ (reference sequence). In nucleotides, the CDR3 is TGTTCCAGCAGTAACGTGGGGGCAGGCACTCAGCCCCAGCATTTT. This translates into CSSSNVGAGTQPQHF. Full variable domain (outside the CDR3, taken from reference TRBV7-9 and TRBJ1-5): DTGVSQNPRHKITKRGQNVTFRCDPISEHNRLYWYRQTLGQGPEFLTYFQNEAQLEKSRLLSDRFSAERPKGSFSTLEIQRTEQGDSAMYLCSSSNVGAGTQPQHFGDGTRLSIL.

The V and J genes are TRBV27 and TRBJ2-1, with 8 positions matching TRBD1. The CDR3 is 15 residues long. The germline V gene has CDR1 MNHEY and CDR2 SMNVEV (reference sequence). With 10 bases clipped from V and 5 bases from J, the junction kept 13 bases outside the gene matches. The CDR3 coding sequence is TGTGCCACCCTCCCGAAGAGGACAGGGCACAATGAGCAGTTCTTC. This codes for CATLPKRTGHNEQFF.

The chain employs TRBV4-3 and TRBJ1-1; tentative D call: TRBD1 (6 bases). The germline V gene has CDR1 LGHNA and CDR2 YSLEER. V lost 0 bases to trimming and J lost 4 bases, with 9 bases between them. CDR3 size: 14 residues. This chain's CDR3 is CASSQERGSTEAFF. The CDR3 DNA sequence: TGCGCCAGCAGCCAAGAGAGGGGGAGCACTGAAGCTTTCTTT.